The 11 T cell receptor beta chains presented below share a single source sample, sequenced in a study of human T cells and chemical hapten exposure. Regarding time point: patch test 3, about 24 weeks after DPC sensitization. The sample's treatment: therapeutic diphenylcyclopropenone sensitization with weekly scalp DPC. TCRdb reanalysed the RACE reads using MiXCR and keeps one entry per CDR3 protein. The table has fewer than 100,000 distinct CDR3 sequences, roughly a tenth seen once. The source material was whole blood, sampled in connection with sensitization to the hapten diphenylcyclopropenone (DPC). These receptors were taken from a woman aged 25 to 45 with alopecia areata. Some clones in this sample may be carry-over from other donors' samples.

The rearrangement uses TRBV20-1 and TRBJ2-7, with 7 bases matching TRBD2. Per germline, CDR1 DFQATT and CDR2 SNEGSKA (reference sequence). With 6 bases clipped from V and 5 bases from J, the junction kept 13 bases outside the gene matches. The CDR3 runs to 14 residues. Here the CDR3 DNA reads TGCAGTGCGACAATTGGTGGCGGGAGAGACGAGCAGTACTTC. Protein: CSATIGGGRDEQYF.

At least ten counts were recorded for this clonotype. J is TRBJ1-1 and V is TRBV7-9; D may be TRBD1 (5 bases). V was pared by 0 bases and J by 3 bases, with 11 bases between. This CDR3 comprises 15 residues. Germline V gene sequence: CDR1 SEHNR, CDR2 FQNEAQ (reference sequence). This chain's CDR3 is CASSLAQGADTEAFF. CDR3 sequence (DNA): TGTGCCAGCAGCTTAGCGCAAGGGGCCGACACTGAAGCTTTCTTT. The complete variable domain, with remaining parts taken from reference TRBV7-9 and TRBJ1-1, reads DTGVSQNPRHKITKRGQNVTFRCDPISEHNRLYWYRQTLGQGPEFLTYFQNEAQLEKSRLLSDRFSAERPKGSFSTLEIQRTEQGDSAMYLCASSLAQGADTEAFFGQGTRLTVV.

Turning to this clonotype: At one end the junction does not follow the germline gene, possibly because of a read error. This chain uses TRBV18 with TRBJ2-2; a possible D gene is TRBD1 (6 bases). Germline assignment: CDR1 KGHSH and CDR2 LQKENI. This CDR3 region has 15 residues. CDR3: CASSTALDSTGEPFF. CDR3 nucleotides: TGTGCCAGCTCGACCGCTTTGGACAGCACCGGGGAGCCGTTTTTT.

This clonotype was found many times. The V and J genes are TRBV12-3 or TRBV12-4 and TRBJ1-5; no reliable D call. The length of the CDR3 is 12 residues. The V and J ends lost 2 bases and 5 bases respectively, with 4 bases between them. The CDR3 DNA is TGTGCCAGCAGTTTAATGGATCAGCCCCAGCATTTT. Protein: CASSLMDQPQHF.

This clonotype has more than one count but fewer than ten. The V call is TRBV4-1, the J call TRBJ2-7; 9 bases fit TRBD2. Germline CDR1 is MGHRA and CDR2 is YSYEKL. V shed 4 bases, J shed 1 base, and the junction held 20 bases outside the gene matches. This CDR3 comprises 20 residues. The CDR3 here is CASSPSTSGTMRKISYEQYF. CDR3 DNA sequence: TGCGCCAGCAGCCCGTCGACTAGCGGTACGATGCGGAAAATTTCCTACGAGCAGTACTTC.

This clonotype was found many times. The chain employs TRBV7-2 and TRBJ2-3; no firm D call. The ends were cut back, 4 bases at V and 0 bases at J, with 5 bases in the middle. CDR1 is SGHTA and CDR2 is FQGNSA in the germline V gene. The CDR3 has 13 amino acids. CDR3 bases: TGTGCCAGCAGCTCCTATAGCACAGATACGCAGTATTTT. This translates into CASSSYSTDTQYF.

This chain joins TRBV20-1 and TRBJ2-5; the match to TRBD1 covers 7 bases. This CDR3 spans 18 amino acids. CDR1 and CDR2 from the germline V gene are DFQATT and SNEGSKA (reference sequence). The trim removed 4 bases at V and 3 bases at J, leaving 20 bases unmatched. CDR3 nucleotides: TGCAGTGCTATCCCGATATTATTTGGGACAGACGAGAAAGAGACCCAGTACTTC. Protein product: CSAIPILFGTDEKETQYF.

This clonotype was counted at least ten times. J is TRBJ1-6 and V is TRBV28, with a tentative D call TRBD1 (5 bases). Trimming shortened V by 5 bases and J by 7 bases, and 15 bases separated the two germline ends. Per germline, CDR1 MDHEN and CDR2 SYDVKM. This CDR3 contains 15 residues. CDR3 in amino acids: CASSRRDFGNSPLHF. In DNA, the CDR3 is TGTGCCAGCAGTCGCAGGGATTTCGGCAATTCACCCCTCCACTTT.

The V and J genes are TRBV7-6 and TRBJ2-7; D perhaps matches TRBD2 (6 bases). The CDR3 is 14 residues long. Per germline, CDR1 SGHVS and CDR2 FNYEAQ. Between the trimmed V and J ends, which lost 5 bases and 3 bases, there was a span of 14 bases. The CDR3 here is CASSTAGGFYEQYF. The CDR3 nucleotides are TGTGCCAGCAGCACTGCCGGGGGATTCTACGAGCAGTACTTC.

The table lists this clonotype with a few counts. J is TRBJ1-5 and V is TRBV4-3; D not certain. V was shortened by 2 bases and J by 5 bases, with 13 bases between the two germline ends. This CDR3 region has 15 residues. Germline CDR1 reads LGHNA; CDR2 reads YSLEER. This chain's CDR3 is CASSQSRSSDQPQHF. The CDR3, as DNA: TGCGCCAGCAGCCAAAGTCGGTCAAGCGATCAGCCCCAGCATTTT.

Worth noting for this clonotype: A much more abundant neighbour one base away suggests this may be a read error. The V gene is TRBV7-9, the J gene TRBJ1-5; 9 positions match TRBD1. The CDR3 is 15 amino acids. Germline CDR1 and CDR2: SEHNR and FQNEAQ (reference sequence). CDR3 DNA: TGTGCCAACAGCTTAGTGGGACAGGGAAATCAGCCCCAGCATTTT. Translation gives CANSLVGQGNQPQHF.